One T cell receptor beta chain is described in this entry. Germline-derived CDR1 and CDR2 are WNHNN and SYGVQD (reference sequence). The CDR3 contains 15 residues. The V end was cut by 2 bases, the J end by 11 bases, with 21 bases between. These data come from a study of CD4 and CD8 cells across lung adenocarcinoma regions. In TCRdb, the PCR reads were re-called with MiXCR into one record per CDR3 protein. The table has 10,000 to 15,000 distinct CDR3 sequences, approximately 48% seen once; the top ten hold less than 30%. This receptor was obtained from a male donor with lung adenocarcinoma. The CD4 and CD8 labels of this study may be unreliable. The rearrangement joins TRBV10-1 to TRBJ2-5; D might be TRBD1 or TRBD2, each matching 5 bases. Sequencing was done on a sample of CD8+ T cells from the margin of a lung tumor. The CDR3: CASSEGHWENNEQYF. The CDR3 DNA follows: TGCGCCAGCAGTGAGGGACATTGGGAGAACAATGAGCAGTACTTC.